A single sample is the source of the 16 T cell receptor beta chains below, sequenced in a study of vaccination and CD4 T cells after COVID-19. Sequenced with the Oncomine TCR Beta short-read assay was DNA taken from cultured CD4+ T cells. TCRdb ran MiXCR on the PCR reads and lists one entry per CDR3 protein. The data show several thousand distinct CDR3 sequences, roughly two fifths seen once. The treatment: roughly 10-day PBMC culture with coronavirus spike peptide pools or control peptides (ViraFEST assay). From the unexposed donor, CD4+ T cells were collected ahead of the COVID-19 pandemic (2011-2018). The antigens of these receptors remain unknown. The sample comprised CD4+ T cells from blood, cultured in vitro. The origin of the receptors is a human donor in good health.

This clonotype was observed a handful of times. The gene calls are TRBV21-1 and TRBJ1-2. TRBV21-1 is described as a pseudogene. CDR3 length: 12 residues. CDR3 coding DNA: TGTGCCAGCAGCAAAGCCATATATGGCTACACCTTC. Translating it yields CASSKAIYGYTF.

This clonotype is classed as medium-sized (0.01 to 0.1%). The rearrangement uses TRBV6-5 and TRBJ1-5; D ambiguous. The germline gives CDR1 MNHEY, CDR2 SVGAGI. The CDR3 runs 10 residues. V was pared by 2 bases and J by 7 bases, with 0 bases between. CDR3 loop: CASSYQPQHF. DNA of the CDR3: TGTGCCAGCAGTTACCAGCCCCAGCATTTT.

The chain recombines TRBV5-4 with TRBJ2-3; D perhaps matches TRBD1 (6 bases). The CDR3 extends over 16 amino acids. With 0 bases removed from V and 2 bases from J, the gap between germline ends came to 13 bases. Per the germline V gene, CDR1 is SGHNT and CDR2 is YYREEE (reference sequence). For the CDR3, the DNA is TGTGCCAGCAGCTTGGGAGACACAGGGACCACAGATACGCAGTATTTT. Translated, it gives CASSLGDTGTTDTQYF.

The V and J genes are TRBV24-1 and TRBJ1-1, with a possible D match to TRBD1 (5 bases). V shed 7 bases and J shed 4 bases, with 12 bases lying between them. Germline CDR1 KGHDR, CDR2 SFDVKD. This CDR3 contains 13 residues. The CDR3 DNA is TGTGCCACCAGGGGGGAGGTGGGCACTGAAGCTTTCTTT. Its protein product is CATRGEVGTEAFF.

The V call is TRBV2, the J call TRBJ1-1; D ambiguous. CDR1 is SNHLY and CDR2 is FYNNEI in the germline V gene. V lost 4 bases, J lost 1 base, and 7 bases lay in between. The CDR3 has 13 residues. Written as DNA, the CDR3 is TGTGCCAGCAGTGGGGAGCCGAACACTGAAGCTTTCTTT. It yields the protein CASSGEPNTEAFF.

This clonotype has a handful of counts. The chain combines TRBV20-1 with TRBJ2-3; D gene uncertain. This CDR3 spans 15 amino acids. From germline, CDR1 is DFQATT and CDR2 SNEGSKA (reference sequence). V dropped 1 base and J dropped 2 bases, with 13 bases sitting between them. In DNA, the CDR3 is TGCAGTGCTAGAGGGGCCGCGATGATCACAGATACGCAGTATTTT. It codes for CSARGAAMITDTQYF.

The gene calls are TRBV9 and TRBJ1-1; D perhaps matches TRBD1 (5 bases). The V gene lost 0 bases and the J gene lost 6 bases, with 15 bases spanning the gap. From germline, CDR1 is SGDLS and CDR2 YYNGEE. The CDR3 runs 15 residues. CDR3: CASSVGLGKGSEAFF. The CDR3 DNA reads TGTGCCAGCAGCGTAGGTTTGGGGAAGGGGTCTGAAGCTTTCTTT.

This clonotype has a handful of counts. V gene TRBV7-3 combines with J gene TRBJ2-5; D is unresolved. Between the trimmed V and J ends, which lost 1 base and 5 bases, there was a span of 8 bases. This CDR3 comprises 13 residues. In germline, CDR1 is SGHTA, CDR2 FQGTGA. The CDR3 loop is CASSLNSRETQYF. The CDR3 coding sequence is TGTGCCAGCAGCTTAAATTCGCGTGAGACCCAGTACTTC. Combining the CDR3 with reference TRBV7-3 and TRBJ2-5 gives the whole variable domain GAGVSQTPSNKVTEKGKYVELRCDPISGHTALYWYRQSLGQGPEFLIYFQGTGAADDSGLPNDRFFAVRPEGSVSTLKIQRTERGDSAVYLCASSLNSRETQYFGPGTRLLVL.

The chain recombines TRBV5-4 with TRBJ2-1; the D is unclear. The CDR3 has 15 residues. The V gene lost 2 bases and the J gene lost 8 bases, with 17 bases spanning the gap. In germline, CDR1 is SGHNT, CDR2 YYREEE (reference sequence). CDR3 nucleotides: TGTGCCAGCAGCTTCGGTCAAAACGAATGGGATGAGCAGTTCTTC. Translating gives CASSFGQNEWDEQFF. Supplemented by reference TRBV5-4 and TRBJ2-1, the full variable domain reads ETGVTQSPTHLIKTRGQQVTLRCSSQSGHNTVSWYQQALGQGPQFIFQYYREEENGRGNFPPRFSGLQFPNYSSELNVNALELDDSALYLCASSFGQNEWDEQFFGPGTRLTVL.

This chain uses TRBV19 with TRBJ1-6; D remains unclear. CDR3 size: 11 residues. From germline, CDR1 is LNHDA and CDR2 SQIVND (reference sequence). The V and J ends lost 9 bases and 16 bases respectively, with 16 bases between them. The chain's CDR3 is CASASRESLHF. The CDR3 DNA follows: TGTGCCAGCGCATCCCGGGAATCTCTCCACTTT. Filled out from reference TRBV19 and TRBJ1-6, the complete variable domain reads DGGITQSPKYLFRKEGQNVTLSCEQNLNHDAMYWYRQDPGQGLRLIYYSQIVNDFQKGDIAEGYSVSREKKESFPLTVTSAQKNPTAFYLCASASRESLHFGNGTRLTVT.

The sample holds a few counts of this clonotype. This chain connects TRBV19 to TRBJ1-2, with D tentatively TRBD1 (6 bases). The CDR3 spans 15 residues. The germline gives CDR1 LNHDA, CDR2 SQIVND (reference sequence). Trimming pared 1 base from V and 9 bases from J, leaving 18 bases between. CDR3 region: CASSIAQTEDSRYTF. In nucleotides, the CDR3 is TGTGCCAGTAGTATAGCCCAGACCGAGGACAGCCGCTACACCTTC.

The CDR3 reads CASSRSPGQGADTQYF. CDR3 coding DNA: TGTGCCAGTAGTCGAAGCCCGGGACAGGGGGCAGATACGCAGTATTTT. The gene calls are TRBV19 and TRBJ2-3, with TRBD1 matching over 11 bases. The CDR3 has 16 amino acids. In germline, CDR1 is LNHDA, CDR2 SQIVND (reference sequence). Trimming took 5 bases from V and 4 from J; bases not matched to a gene: 8.

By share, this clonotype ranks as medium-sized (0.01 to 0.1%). The CDR3 sequence is CASNRGDTEAFF. The CDR3 DNA is TGTGCCAGCAACCGCGGAGACACTGAAGCTTTCTTT. The chain links TRBV6-1 to TRBJ1-1; D ambiguous. CDR1 and CDR2 (germline): MNHNS, SASEGT. This CDR3 is 12 amino acids long. V lost 7 bases and J lost 3, with 9 bases in between.

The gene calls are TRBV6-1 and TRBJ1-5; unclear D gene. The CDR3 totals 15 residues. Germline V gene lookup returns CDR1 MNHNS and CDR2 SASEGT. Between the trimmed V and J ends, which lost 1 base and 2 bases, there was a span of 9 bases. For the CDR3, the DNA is TGTGCCAGCAGTGAAGGGGCTCTGGGCAATCAGCCCCAGCATTTT. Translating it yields CASSEGALGNQPQHF.

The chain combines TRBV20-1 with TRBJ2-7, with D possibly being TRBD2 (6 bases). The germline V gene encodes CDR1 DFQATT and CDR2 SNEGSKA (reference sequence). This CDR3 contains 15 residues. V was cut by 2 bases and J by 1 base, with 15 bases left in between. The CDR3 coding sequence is TGCAGTGCTAGAAAAGTGGGGGACTTATCCTACGAGCAGTACTTC. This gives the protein CSARKVGDLSYEQYF.

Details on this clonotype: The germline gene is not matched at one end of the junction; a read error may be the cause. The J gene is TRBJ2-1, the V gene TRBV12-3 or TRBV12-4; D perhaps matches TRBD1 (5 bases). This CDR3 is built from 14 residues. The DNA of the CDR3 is TGTGCCGGCAGTTTTGCAGGGTGGGGCAATGAGCAGTTCTTC. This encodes CAGSFAGWGNEQFF.